The 21 T cell receptor beta chains presented below share a single source sample, sequenced in a study of beta chain features in type 1 diabetes. Expressed TCRB transcripts were sequenced because the isolated RNA had all been reverse transcribed beforehand. The repertoire was sequenced with immunoSEQ multiplex PCR; TCRdb's copy has only in-frame clones and lacks some. The table shows hundreds of thousands of clones, with 6.5% to 10% occurring only once. The source material was central memory CD4+ T cells from blood. Receptors were obtained from a woman aged 18-30 years in good health.

The genes are TRBV6-5 and TRBJ1-5; D unresolved. Per germline, CDR1 MNHEY and CDR2 SVGAGI. V lost 4 bases, J lost 4 bases, and 8 bases lay in between. The CDR3 has 13 residues. DNA of the CDR3: TGTGCCAGCAGTTCCAATAATAATCAGCCCCAGCATTTT. Translating gives CASSSNNNQPQHF.

V and J are TRBV4-1 and TRBJ2-7; 9 bases fit TRBD1. CDR1 and CDR2 (germline): MGHRA, YSYEKL. CDR3 length equals 17 residues. With 0 bases clipped from V and 4 bases from J, the junction kept 10 bases outside the gene matches. CDR3 bases: TGCGCCAGCAGCCAAGATCGAATACCGGGACAGGGTTACGAGCAGTACTTC. Protein: CASSQDRIPGQGYEQYF.

The V gene is TRBV7-2, the J gene TRBJ2-5; D gene uncertain. The CDR3 contains 13 residues. Germline V gene lookup returns CDR1 SGHTA and CDR2 FQGNSA. The ends were cut back, 1 base at V and 7 bases at J, with 10 bases in the middle. The CDR3 here is CASSLELGGTQYF. Written as DNA, the CDR3 is TGTGCCAGCAGCTTAGAACTGGGTGGGACCCAGTACTTC.

The chain uses TRBV7-2 and TRBJ2-3, with 11 nucleotides matching TRBD2. J lost 7 bases, V lost 5 bases, and 8 bases had no gene match. Germline V gives CDR1 SGHTA, CDR2 FQGNSA. CDR3 length: 15 residues. The CDR3 is CASSTSGSALYTQYF. The CDR3 DNA follows: TGTGCCAGCAGCACTAGCGGGAGCGCCTTATATACGCAGTATTTT.

This clone was detected a few times. Other nucleotide sequences in the sample specify the same CDR3. The CDR3 region is CASSGGNQPQHF. In DNA form, the CDR3 reads TGTGCCAGCTCTGGAGGGAATCAGCCCCAGCATTTT. The V and J genes are TRBV2 and TRBJ1-5; the D is unclear. This CDR3 spans 12 amino acids. V gave up 8 bases and J gave up 4 bases, with 9 bases separating them. The germline V gene has CDR1 SNHLY and CDR2 FYNNEI.

The table lists this clone with a few counts. The rearrangement uses TRBV2 and TRBJ2-1; D not certain. Germline loops: CDR1 SNHLY, CDR2 FYNNEI. CDR3 length equals 14 residues. The V end was cut by 7 bases, the J end by 0 bases, with 10 bases between. In DNA, the CDR3 is TGTGCCAGCAATAACTACCGCTCCTACAATGAGCAGTTCTTC. This translates into CASNNYRSYNEQFF.

In this sample, this clone turned up a few times. V gene TRBV6-6 combines with J gene TRBJ1-1; D perhaps matches TRBD1 (5 bases). Germline assignment: CDR1 MNHNY and CDR2 SVGAGI (reference sequence). V gave up 10 bases and J gave up 0 bases, with 12 bases separating them. CDR3 length: 13 residues. CDR3 protein: CAISAGMNTEAFF. DNA for the CDR3: TGTGCCATCAGCGCAGGGATGAACACTGAAGCTTTCTTT.

This clone was seen a few times. The chain employs TRBV18 and TRBJ2-7; TRBD1 matches at 8 bases. The trim removed 0 bases at V and 6 bases at J, leaving 13 bases unmatched. From germline, CDR1 is KGHSH and CDR2 LQKENI. The CDR3 extends over 17 amino acids. CDR3 amino acids: CASSPPGPGQGLGEQYF. DNA of the CDR3: TGTGCCAGCTCACCACCGGGGCCCGGACAGGGTCTAGGCGAGCAGTACTTC.

Only a few counts were recorded for this clone. The J gene is TRBJ2-7, the V gene TRBV7-6, with TRBD1 matching 7 bases. The CDR3 sequence is 16 residues long. J was trimmed by 0 bases and V by 3 bases; bases with no gene match: 8. The germline CDR1 and CDR2 sequences are SGHVS and FNYEAQ. CDR3 residues: CASSLLGQDRSYEQYF. CDR3 nucleotide sequence: TGTGCCAGCAGCTTGTTAGGACAGGACCGCTCCTACGAGCAGTACTTC. The full variable domain, in which reference TRBV7-6 and TRBJ2-7 provide the parts outside the CDR3, is GAGVSQSPRYKVTKRGQDVALRCDPISGHVSLYWYRQALGQGPEFLTYFNYEAQQDKSGLPNDRFSAERPEGSISTLTIQRTEQRDSAMYRCASSLLGQDRSYEQYFGPGTRLTVT.

This clone was found a few times. The rearrangement uses TRBV7-8 and TRBJ2-1; D not resolved. This CDR3 contains 14 residues. Germline assignment: CDR1 SGHVS and CDR2 FQNEAQ. V was trimmed by 5 bases and J by 5 bases, leaving 13 bases between them. CDR3 in DNA: TGTGCCAGCAGCCACTCTCCCGGCCACAATGAGCAGTTCTTC. Encoded protein: CASSHSPGHNEQFF.

V is TRBV27 and J is TRBJ2-4; D is possibly TRBD1 or TRBD2 (5 bases each). V was clipped by 5 bases and J by 6 bases, with 14 bases between them. The CDR3 is 14 residues long. From germline, CDR1 is MNHEY and CDR2 SMNVEV (reference sequence). CDR3 region: CASSSVRDANIQYF. For the CDR3, the DNA is TGTGCCAGCAGTAGCGTCCGGGACGCAAACATTCAGTACTTC.

The chain uses TRBV29-1 and TRBJ1-1, with D hard to call. Germline CDR1 SQVTM, CDR2 ANQGSEA. The germline V and J ends were trimmed by 4 bases and 2 bases, with 5 bases remaining between them. There are 11 residues in the CDR3. The CDR3 sequence is CSVGSNTEAFF. CDR3 nucleotides: TGCAGCGTTGGATCTAACACTGAAGCTTTCTTT.

CDR3 DNA: TGTGCCAGCAGCTTAGGCATAAATCAGCCCCAGCATTTT. Its translation is CASSLGINQPQHF. The V call is TRBV7-6, the J call TRBJ1-5; D unresolved. CDR3 length equals 13 residues. Germline V gives CDR1 SGHVS, CDR2 FNYEAQ. Trimming removed 1 base from V and 4 bases from J, with 5 bases in between.

This clone was seen more than once but under ten times. This chain links TRBV9 with TRBJ1-4; D gene uncertain. The CDR3 has 15 amino acids. V was trimmed by 2 bases and J by 8 bases, leaving 16 bases between them. Germline-derived CDR1 and CDR2 are SGDLS and YYNGEE. The chain's CDR3 is CASSVGRASREKLFF. DNA for the CDR3: TGTGCCAGCAGCGTCGGTCGCGCCTCTCGGGAAAAACTGTTTTTT.

This clone occurred many times. The chain is built from TRBV6-5 and TRBJ2-7, with D tentatively TRBD1 (6 bases). CDR3 length equals 14 residues. Trimming cost V 2 bases and J 4 bases, with 12 bases left between them. Germline V gene lookup returns CDR1 MNHEY and CDR2 SVGAGI. CDR3: CASSYHGQRYEQYF. In DNA, the CDR3 is TGTGCCAGCAGTTACCACGGACAGCGATACGAGCAGTACTTC.

This clone has more than one count but fewer than ten. The chain employs TRBV28 and TRBJ1-5, with 9 nucleotides matching TRBD1. The trim removed 6 bases at V and 3 bases at J, leaving 9 bases unmatched. CDR1 and CDR2 from the germline V gene are MDHEN and SYDVKM. The CDR3 has 16 amino acids. This CDR3 reads CASSRPGTGTNQPQHF. The CDR3 nucleotides read TGTGCCAGCAGCCGTCCCGGGACAGGGACCAATCAGCCCCAGCATTTT.

As regards this clone: Distinct nucleotide sequences in the sample also encode this CDR3. The J gene is TRBJ2-5, the V gene TRBV5-1; D is undetermined. Trimming took off 0 bases at V and 2 bases at J, with 2 bases between the two ends. This CDR3 has 12 residues. Germline assignment: CDR1 SGHRS and CDR2 YFSETQ. The CDR3, as DNA: TGCGCCAGCAGCTTGGGTCAAGAGACCCAGTACTTC. Translated, it gives CASSLGQETQYF. Combining the CDR3 with reference TRBV5-1 and TRBJ2-5 gives the whole variable domain KAGVTQTPRYLIKTRGQQVTLSCSPISGHRSVSWYQQTPGQGLQFLFEYFSETQRNKGNFPGRFSGRQFSNSRSEMNVSTLELGDSALYLCASSLGQETQYFGPGTRLLVL.

The chain carries TRBV7-2 and TRBJ2-1; D may be TRBD2 (7 bases). V was clipped by 2 bases and J by 5 bases, with 16 bases between them. This CDR3 is built from 16 residues. In germline, CDR1 is SGHTA, CDR2 FQGNSA. CDR3 nucleotide sequence: TGTGCCAGCAGCTTACAGGGGAGGGGGATTGACAATGAGCAGTTCTTC. Translation gives CASSLQGRGIDNEQFF.

This clone was seen a handful of times. The chain is built from TRBV28 and TRBJ2-3, with D unresolved. V was clipped by 7 bases and J by 1 base, with 9 bases between them. The length of the CDR3 is 13 residues. Germline V gene sequence: CDR1 MDHEN, CDR2 SYDVKM. The CDR3 loop is CASNNAGTDTQYF. The DNA for the CDR3 is TGTGCCAGCAACAATGCGGGCACAGATACGCAGTATTTT.

The genes are TRBV5-1 and TRBJ2-7, with a weak D call TRBD1 (6 bases). Trimming cost V 2 bases and J 2 bases, with 11 bases left between them. Germline loops: CDR1 SGHRS, CDR2 YFSETQ. The CDR3 is 14 amino acids. Here the CDR3 DNA reads TGCGCCAGCAGCTTCAGGGGTCGTACCTACGAGCAGTACTTC. Translation gives CASSFRGRTYEQYF.

The chain joins TRBV7-2 to TRBJ2-5; 9 positions agree with TRBD2. V lost 1 base and J lost 1; bases outside the gene matches: 4. Per germline, CDR1 SGHTA and CDR2 FQGNSA. This CDR3 contains 16 residues. The CDR3 DNA reads TGTGCCAGCAGCTTAGGACTAGCGGAGGGCCAAGAGACCCAGTACTTC. This codes for CASSLGLAEGQETQYF. Looking up the rest from reference TRBV7-2 and TRBJ2-5 gives the full variable domain: GAGVSQSPSNKVTEKGKDVELRCDPISGHTALYWYRQSLGQGLEFLIYFQGNSAPDKSGLPSDRFSAERTGGSVSTLTIQRTQQEDSAVYLCASSLGLAEGQETQYFGPGTRLLVL.